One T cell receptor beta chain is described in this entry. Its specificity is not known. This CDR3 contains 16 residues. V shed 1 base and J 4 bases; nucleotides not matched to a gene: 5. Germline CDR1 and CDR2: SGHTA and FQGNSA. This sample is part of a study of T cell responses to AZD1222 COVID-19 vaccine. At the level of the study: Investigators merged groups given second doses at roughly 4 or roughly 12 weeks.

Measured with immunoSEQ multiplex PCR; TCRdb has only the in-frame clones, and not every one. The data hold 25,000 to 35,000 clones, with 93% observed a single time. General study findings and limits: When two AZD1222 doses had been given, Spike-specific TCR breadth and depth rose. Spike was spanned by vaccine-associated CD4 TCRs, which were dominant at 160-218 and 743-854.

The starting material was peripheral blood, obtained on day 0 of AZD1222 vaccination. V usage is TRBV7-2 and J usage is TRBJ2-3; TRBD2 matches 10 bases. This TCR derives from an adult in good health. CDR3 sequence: CASSLGGLAPADTQYF. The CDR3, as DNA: TGTGCCAGCAGCTTAGGGGGACTAGCGCCAGCAGATACGCAGTATTTT.